The sequence of this TCR beta chain was determined in a study of cytomegalovirus exposure and HLA in healthy donors. The table came from immunoSEQ multiplex PCR; TCRdb's copy has only in-frame clones and leaves some out. The sample has about 130,000 clones, 89% seen once; the top ten hold over 8.5%. Notes on the study in general: According to a subsequent analysis, TCR clusters identified in the first cohort showed a tendency to co-occur across the approximately 120 validation repertoires. The listing of 150 or so TCR beta chains classed them as cytomegalovirus-associated.

Regarding this clone: Antigen: not known.

The sequence derives from a woman aged 18-35 years in good health and CMV-seropositive. Sequencing was done on a sample of PBMCs.

The CDR3 DNA follows: TGTGCCAGCAGCTTAGCCATCCTGGGGCCAGGGCAAGAGACCCAGTACTTC. Protein: CASSLAILGPGQETQYF. The chain couples TRBV7-6 to TRBJ2-5; weak D call: TRBD1 (5 bases). The germline V gene encodes CDR1 SGHVS and CDR2 FNYEAQ. V was trimmed by 0 bases and J by 2 bases, leaving 16 bases between them. The CDR3 runs to 17 residues.